The sequence of this TCR beta chain was determined in a study of early T cells in non-severe SARS-CoV-2 infection. Looking at the study overall: The input, bulk RNA from unsorted whole blood, was sequenced, and chains were unpaired. General study results and limits: VDJdb matching skewed toward anti-spike CD8 responses, missing private and CD4 specificities.

The CDR3 is 14 residues long. Germline V gene data show CDR1 as MGHRA and CDR2 as YSYEKL. V dropped 0 bases and J dropped 2 bases, with 8 bases sitting between them. MiXCR, run by TCRdb on the 5' RACE reads, gives a single entry per CDR3 protein. The sample shows 75,000 to 100,000 distinct CDR3 sequences, under 15% of them seen only once. This clonotype was observed many times. Its antigen remains unknown. The V call is TRBV4-1, the J call TRBJ2-7; D gene unclear. Sequenced: whole blood. This receptor was taken from an adult who was a healthcare worker with PCR-confirmed SARS-CoV-2 infection or an uninfected control (not recorded which). This CDR3 is CASSQDLGPYEQYF. The CDR3 DNA reads as TGCGCCAGCAGCCAAGATCTAGGGCCCTACGAGCAGTACTTC.